Following are 2 T cell receptor beta chains from one sample sequenced in a study of shared clonotypes between healthy human individuals. The data were produced by immunoSEQ multiplex PCR, yet TCRdb's version contains in-frame clones alone and is incomplete. There are some 2,500,000 clones in the sample; roughly 90% occur only once, and 0.37% lies in the top ten. The sequenced sample consisted of naive CD4+ T cells from PBMCs. Indicated subset: CD45RA+ positively selected. Source of these receptors: a man between 18 and 35 years old in good health. Some clones in this sample may be carry-over from other donors' samples.

CDR3 sequence: CASSPVGRGHGGYTF. The CDR3 coding sequence is TGTGCCAGCTCACCGGTCGGCAGGGGGCATGGTGGCTACACCTTC. The genes are TRBV18 and TRBJ1-2; 8 positions agree with TRBD1. Germline V gene data show CDR1 as KGHSH and CDR2 as LQKENI. The CDR3 has 15 amino acids. J gave up 7 bases and V 3 bases, and 10 bases lay outside the gene matches. Full variable domain (missing parts from reference TRBV18 and TRBJ1-2): NAGVMQNPRHLVRRRGQEARLRCSPMKGHSHVYWYRQLPEEGLKFMVYLQKENIIDESGMPKERFSAEFPKEGPSILRIQQVVRGDSAAYFCASSPVGRGHGGYTFGSGTRLTVV.

The chain links TRBV7-6 to TRBJ2-3; 7 bases match TRBD2. The CDR3 contains 18 residues. Germline V gene sequence: CDR1 SGHVS, CDR2 FNYEAQ. The junction had 11 bases not matched to a gene; V was cut back by 2 bases and J by 0 bases. CDR3 nucleotides: TGTGCCAGCAGCTTATCCCATTGGCGGCGGGAGAGCACAGATACGCAGTATTTT. Translating it yields CASSLSHWRRESTDTQYF.